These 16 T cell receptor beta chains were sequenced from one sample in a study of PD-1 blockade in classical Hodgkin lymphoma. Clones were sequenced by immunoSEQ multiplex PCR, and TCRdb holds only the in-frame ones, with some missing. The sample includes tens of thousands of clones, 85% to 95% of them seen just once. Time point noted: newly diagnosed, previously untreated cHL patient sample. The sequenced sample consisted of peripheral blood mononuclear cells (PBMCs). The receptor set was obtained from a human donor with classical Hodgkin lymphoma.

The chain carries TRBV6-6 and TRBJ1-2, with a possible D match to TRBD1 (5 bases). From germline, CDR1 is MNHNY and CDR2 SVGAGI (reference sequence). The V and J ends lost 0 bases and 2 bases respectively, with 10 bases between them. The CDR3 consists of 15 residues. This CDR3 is CASSYSIGTNYGYTF. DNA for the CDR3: TGTGCCAGCAGTTACTCTATAGGGACCAACTATGGCTACACCTTC.

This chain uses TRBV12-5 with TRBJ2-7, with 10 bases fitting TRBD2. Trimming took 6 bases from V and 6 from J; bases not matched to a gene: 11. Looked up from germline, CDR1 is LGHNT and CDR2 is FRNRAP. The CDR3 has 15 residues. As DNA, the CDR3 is TGTGCTAGTGGCCGACTAGCGGGCCCTTCTGGCGAGCAGTACTTC. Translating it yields CASGRLAGPSGEQYF.

The CDR3 sequence: CATSSREGLYNEQFF. For the CDR3, the DNA is TGTGCCACCAGCTCACGGGAGGGCCTCTACAATGAGCAGTTCTTC. The chain recombines TRBV15 with TRBJ2-1; 8 positions match TRBD2. CDR3 length: 15 amino acids. Germline lookup yields CDR1 LNHNV and CDR2 YYDKDF (reference sequence). Trimming removed 5 bases from V and 3 bases from J; junction bases left unmatched: 6.

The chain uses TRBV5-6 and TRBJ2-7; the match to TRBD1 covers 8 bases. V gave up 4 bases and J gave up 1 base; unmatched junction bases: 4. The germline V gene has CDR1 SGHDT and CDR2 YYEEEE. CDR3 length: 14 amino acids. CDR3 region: CASSSWTGSYEQYF. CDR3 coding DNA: TGTGCCAGCAGCAGCTGGACAGGGTCCTACGAGCAGTACTTC. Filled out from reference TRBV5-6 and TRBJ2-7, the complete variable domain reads DAGVTQSPTHLIKTRGQQVTLRCSPKSGHDTVSWYQQALGQGPQFIFQYYEEEERQRGNFPDRFSGHQFPNYSSELNVNALLLGDSALYLCASSSWTGSYEQYFGPGTRLTVT.

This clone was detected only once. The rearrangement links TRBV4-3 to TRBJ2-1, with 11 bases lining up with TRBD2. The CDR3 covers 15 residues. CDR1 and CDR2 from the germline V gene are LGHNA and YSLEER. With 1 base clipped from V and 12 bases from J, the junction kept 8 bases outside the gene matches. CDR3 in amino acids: CASSQGLAGGRGQFF. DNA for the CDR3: TGCGCCAGCAGCCAAGGGCTAGCGGGAGGTCGGGGGCAGTTCTTC.

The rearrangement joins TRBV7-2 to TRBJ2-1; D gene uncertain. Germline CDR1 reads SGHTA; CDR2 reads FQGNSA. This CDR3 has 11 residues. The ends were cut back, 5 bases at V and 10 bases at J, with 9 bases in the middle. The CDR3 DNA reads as TGTGCCAGCAGCCCATTGATGGAGCAGTTCTTC. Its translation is CASSPLMEQFF. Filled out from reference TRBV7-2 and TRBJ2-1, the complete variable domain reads GAGVSQSPSNKVTEKGKDVELRCDPISGHTALYWYRQSLGQGLEFLIYFQGNSAPDKSGLPSDRFSAERTGGSVSTLTIQRTQQEDSAVYLCASSPLMEQFFGPGTRLTVL.

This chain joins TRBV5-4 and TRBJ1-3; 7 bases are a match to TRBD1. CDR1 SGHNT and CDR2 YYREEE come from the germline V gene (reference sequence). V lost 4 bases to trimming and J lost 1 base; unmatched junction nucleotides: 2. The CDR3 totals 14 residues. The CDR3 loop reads CASSTTGSGNTIYF. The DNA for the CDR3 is TGTGCCAGCAGCACGACAGGGTCTGGAAACACCATATATTTT.

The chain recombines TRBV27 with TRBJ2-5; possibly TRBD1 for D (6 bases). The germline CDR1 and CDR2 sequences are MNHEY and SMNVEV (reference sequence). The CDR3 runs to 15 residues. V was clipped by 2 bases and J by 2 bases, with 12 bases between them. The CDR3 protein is CASSLGLGHQETQYF. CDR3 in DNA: TGTGCCAGCAGTTTAGGGTTGGGACATCAAGAGACCCAGTACTTC.

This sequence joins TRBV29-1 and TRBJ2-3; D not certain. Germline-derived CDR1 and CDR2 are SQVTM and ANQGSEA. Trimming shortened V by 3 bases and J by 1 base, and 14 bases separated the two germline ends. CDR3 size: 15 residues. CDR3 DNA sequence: TGCAGCGTTGACATCCCCCCTCTTGGCACAGATACGCAGTATTTT. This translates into CSVDIPPLGTDTQYF.

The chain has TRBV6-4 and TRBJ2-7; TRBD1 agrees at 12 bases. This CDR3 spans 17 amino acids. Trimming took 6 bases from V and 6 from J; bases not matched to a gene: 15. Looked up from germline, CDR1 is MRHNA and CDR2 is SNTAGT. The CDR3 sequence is CASRGTGGGRKLREQYF. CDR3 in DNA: TGTGCCAGCAGGGGGACAGGGGGCGGGAGGAAGCTTCGCGAGCAGTACTTC.

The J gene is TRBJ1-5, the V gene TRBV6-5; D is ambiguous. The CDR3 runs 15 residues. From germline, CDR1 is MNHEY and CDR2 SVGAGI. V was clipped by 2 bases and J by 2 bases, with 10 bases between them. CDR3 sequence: CASSYRRGGNQPQHF. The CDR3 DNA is TGTGCCAGCAGTTACCGGCGAGGTGGCAATCAGCCCCAGCATTTT.

The CDR3 sequence is CASSSPNRYEQYF. In nucleotides, the CDR3 is TGTGCCAGCAGCTCCCCTAATCGCTACGAGCAGTACTTC. The genes are TRBV28 and TRBJ2-7; D uncertain. The CDR3 contains 13 residues. CDR1 is MDHEN and CDR2 is SYDVKM in the germline V gene. The V and J ends lost 6 bases and 3 bases respectively, with 12 bases between them.

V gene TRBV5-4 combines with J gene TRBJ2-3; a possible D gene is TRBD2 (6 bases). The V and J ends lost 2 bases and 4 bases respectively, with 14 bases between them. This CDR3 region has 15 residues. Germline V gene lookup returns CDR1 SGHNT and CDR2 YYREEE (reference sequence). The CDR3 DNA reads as TGTGCCAGCAGCTTCCCGGGGGTACTCGCAGATACGCAGTATTTT. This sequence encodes CASSFPGVLADTQYF. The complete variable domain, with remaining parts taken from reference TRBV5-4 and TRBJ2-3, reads ETGVTQSPTHLIKTRGQQVTLRCSSQSGHNTVSWYQQALGQGPQFIFQYYREEENGRGNFPPRFSGLQFPNYSSELNVNALELDDSALYLCASSFPGVLADTQYFGPGTRLTVL.

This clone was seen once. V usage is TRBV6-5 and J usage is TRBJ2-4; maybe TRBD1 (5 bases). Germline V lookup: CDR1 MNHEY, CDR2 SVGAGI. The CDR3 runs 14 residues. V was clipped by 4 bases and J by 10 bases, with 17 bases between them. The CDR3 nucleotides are TGTGCCAGCAGTTCGGATATTCGATCAGGGATTCAGTACTTC. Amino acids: CASSSDIRSGIQYF.

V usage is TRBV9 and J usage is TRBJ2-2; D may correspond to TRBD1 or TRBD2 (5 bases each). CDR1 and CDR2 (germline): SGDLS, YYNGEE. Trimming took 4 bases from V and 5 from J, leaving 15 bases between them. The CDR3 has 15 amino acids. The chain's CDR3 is CASSPAPGRTGELFF. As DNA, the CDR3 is TGTGCCAGCAGCCCCGCTCCGGGGCGGACCGGGGAGCTGTTTTTT.

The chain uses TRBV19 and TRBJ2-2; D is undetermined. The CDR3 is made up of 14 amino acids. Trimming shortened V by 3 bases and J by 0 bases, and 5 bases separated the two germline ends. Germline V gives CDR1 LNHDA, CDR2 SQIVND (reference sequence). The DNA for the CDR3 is TGTGCCAGTAGTATGGGTTCGAACACCGGGGAGCTGTTTTTT. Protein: CASSMGSNTGELFF.